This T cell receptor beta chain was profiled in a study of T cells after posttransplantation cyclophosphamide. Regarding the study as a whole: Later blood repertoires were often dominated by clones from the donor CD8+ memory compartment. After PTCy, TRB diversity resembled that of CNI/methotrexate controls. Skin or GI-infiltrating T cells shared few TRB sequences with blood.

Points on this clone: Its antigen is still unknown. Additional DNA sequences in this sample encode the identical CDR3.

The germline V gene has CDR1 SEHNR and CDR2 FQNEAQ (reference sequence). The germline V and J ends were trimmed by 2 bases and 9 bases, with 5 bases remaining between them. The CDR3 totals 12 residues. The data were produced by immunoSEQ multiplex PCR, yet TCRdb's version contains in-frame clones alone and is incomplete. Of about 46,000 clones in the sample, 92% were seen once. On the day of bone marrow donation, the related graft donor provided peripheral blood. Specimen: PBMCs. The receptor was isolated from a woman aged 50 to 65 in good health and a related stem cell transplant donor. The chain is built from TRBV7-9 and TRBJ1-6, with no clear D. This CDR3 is CASSLYRSPLHF. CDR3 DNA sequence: TGTGCCAGCAGCTTATATCGTTCACCCCTCCACTTT. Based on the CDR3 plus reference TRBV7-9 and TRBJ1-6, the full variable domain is DTGVSQNPRHKITKRGQNVTFRCDPISEHNRLYWYRQTLGQGPEFLTYFQNEAQLEKSRLLSDRFSAERPKGSFSTLEIQRTEQGDSAMYLCASSLYRSPLHFGNGTRLTVT.